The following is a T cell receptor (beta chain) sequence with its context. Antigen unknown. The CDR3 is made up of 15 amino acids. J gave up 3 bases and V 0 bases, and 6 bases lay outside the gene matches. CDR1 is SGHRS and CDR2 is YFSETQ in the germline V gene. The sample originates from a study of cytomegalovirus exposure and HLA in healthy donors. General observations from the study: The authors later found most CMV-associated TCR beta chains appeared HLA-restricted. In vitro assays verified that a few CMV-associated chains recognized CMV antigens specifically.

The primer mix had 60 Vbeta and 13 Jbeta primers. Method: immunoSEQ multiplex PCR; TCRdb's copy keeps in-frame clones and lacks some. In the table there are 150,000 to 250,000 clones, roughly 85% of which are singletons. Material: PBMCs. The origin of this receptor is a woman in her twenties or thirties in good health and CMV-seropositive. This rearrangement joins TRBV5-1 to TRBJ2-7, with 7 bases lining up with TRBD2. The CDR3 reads CASSLASGPYYEQYF. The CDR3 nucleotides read TGCGCCAGCAGCTTGGCTAGCGGACCATACTACGAGCAGTACTTC.